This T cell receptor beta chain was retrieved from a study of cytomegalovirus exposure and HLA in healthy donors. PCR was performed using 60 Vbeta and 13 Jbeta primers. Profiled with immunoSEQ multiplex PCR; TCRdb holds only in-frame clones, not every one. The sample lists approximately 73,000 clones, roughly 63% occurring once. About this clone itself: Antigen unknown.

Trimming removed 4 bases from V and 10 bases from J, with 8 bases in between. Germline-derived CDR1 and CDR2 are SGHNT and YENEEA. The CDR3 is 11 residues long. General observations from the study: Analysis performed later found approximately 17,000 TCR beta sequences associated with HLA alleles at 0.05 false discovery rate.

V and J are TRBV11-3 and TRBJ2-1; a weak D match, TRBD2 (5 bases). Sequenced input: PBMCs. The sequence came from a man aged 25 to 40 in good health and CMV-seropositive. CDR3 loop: CASSSGFEQFF. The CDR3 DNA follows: TGTGCCAGCAGCTCGGGGTTCGAGCAGTTCTTC. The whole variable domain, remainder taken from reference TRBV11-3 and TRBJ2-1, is EAGVVQSPRYKIIEKKQPVAFWCNPISGHNTLYWYLQNLGQGPELLIRYENEEAVDDSQLPKDRFSAERLKGVDSTLKIQPAELGDSAVYLCASSSGFEQFFGPGTRLTVL.